Presented here are 30 T cell receptor beta chains from one specimen sequenced in a study of CD8 T cells in ankylosing spondylitis. Study-wide points: Typical of ankylosing spondylitis blood, it appeared, was a TCR beta motif of under 10 highly homologous variants.

TCRdb analysed the 5' RACE reads with MiXCR anew, one entry per CDR3 protein. Among over 600,000 distinct CDR3 sequences listed, about 20% were seen once. Antigen specificity for these receptors is unknown. Sequencing was performed on blood, either unsorted or a sorted T cell fraction (not recorded which). Source of these receptors: a male donor with ankylosing spondylitis.

Many counts were recorded for this clonotype. The rearrangement uses TRBV20-1 and TRBJ2-1; tentatively, D is TRBD1 (5 bases). This CDR3 spans 13 amino acids. Germline CDR1 is DFQATT and CDR2 is SNEGSKA (reference sequence). CDR3 region: CGMDTSSYNEQFF. The CDR3 DNA follows: TGCGGGATGGACACGAGCTCCTACAATGAGCAGTTCTTC.

This clonotype has a handful of counts. This sequence joins TRBV3-1 and TRBJ2-7; weak D call: TRBD2 (5 bases). The V end lost 3 bases, the J end lost 3 bases, and 18 bases lay between the germline ends. This CDR3 contains 16 residues. The germline V gene encodes CDR1 LGHDT and CDR2 YNNKEL (reference sequence). CDR3 amino acids: CASSQGDRLFYYEQYF. The CDR3 nucleotides are TGTGCCAGCAGCCAGGGCGACCGACTATTCTACTACGAGCAGTACTTC.

This clonotype was observed a handful of times. This chain connects TRBV2 to TRBJ2-1, with D perhaps matching TRBD2 (5 bases). Germline CDR1 is SNHLY and CDR2 is FYNNEI. This CDR3 is built from 14 residues. The germline V and J ends were trimmed by 7 bases and 1 base, with 11 bases remaining between them. The CDR3 reads CASMGKRSYNEQFF. CDR3 in DNA: TGTGCCAGCATGGGGAAGCGGTCCTACAATGAGCAGTTCTTC.

In this sample, this clonotype turned up once. The rearrangement joins TRBV5-1 to TRBJ2-7; D is unclear. V lost 1 base to trimming and J lost 2 bases, with 10 bases between them. Germline values: CDR1 SGHRS, CDR2 YFSETQ. The CDR3 is made up of 14 amino acids. The CDR3 DNA sequence: TGCGCCAGCAGCTTGAGTACAGTACCCTACGAGCAGTACTTC. It is translated as CASSLSTVPYEQYF.

As DNA, the CDR3 is TGTGCCAGCAGCCTTAGAGGGGCGGGCTCTGGGGCCAACGTCCTGACTTTC. This sequence encodes CASSLRGAGSGANVLTF. J is TRBJ2-6 and V is TRBV6-2 or TRBV6-3; TRBD1 or TRBD2 may be the D gene (5 bases each). There are 17 residues in the CDR3. The V and J ends lost 6 bases and 0 bases respectively, with 15 bases between them. CDR1 is MNHEY and CDR2 is SVGEGT in the germline V gene.

Notes on this clonotype: Germline is not matched at one junction end, which may reflect a read error. The V gene is TRBV27, the J gene TRBJ2-3; TRBD1 matches at 7 bases. The germline gives CDR1 MNHEY, CDR2 SMNVEV (reference sequence). The CDR3 covers 14 residues. CDR3: CASRPQASGTVYNF. Written as DNA, the CDR3 is TGTGCCAGCAGACCACAAGCCTCCGGGACAGTGTATAACTTT.

This chain uses TRBV29-1 with TRBJ2-2; D might be TRBD1 (5 bases). The CDR3 consists of 13 residues. Trimming took off 3 bases at V and 2 bases at J, with 7 bases between the two ends. CDR1 and CDR2 (germline): SQVTM, ANQGSEA. The CDR3 bases are TGCAGCGTTGAGGGGCTAAACACCGGGGAGCTGTTTTTT. Translating gives CSVEGLNTGELFF.

This chain links TRBV20-1 with TRBJ2-2; no clear D. The CDR3 extends over 15 amino acids. The V gene's germline CDR1 is DFQATT and CDR2 SNEGSKA (reference sequence). Trimming removed 3 bases at V and 0 bases at J, with 11 bases between. The CDR3: CSARALPANTGELFF. DNA of the CDR3: TGCAGTGCTAGGGCATTACCCGCGAACACCGGGGAGCTGTTTTTT.

This clonotype was detected many times. The chain carries TRBV6-6 and TRBJ2-5; D is tentatively TRBD1 or TRBD2 (5 bases each). The germline V gene encodes CDR1 MNHNY and CDR2 SVGAGI (reference sequence). Trimming removed 7 bases from V and 4 bases from J, with 10 bases in between. The CDR3 loop spans 12 amino acids. The CDR3 loop reads CASNGGGETQYF. In DNA form, the CDR3 reads TGTGCCAGCAATGGTGGGGGAGAGACCCAGTACTTC.

To note about this clonotype: This may be a read error: a much more frequent sequence differs by one nucleotide. The chain combines TRBV12-3 or TRBV12-4 with TRBJ1-3; D is unclear. The CDR3 runs 14 residues. V dropped 5 bases and J dropped 6 bases, with 14 bases sitting between them. DNA of the CDR3: TGTGCCAGCAGTCCAAGGTCGGTTGCAAACACCATATATTTT. Protein: CASSPRSVANTIYF.

This clonotype was counted between two and nine times. This rearrangement joins TRBV5-5 to TRBJ2-1, with D possibly TRBD2 on 5 matching bases. CDR3 length: 17 residues. CDR1 is SGHKS and CDR2 is YYEKEE in the germline V gene (reference sequence). The V and J ends lost 0 bases and 4 bases respectively, with 17 bases between them. The CDR3 is CASSLGVKGRGYNEQFF. The CDR3 region has the DNA TGTGCCAGCAGCTTGGGCGTTAAGGGTCGGGGTTACAATGAGCAGTTCTTC.

This clonotype occurred a few times. The chain uses TRBV20-1 and TRBJ2-2, with no clear D. CDR3 size: 16 residues. Trimming took 0 bases from V and 4 from J, leaving 15 bases between them. The V gene's germline CDR1 is DFQATT and CDR2 SNEGSKA (reference sequence). The CDR3 DNA reads TGCAGTGCTAGAGATCCCAACGGTTACCGCACCGGGGAGCTGTTTTTT. Protein product: CSARDPNGYRTGELFF.

This clonotype was seen more than once but under ten times. The chain uses TRBV29-1 and TRBJ2-7; D is ambiguous. Trimming cost V 3 bases and J 3 bases, with 12 bases left between them. The length of the CDR3 is 13 residues. CDR1 is SQVTM, CDR2 ANQGSEA, per germline. The CDR3 DNA follows: TGCAGCGTTGAGGTTGGCAGTTTCTACGAGCAGTACTTC. The encoded protein is CSVEVGSFYEQYF.

This clonotype was picked up one time. The genes are TRBV7-9 and TRBJ1-3; TRBD1 might be the D (6 bases). Per the germline V gene, CDR1 is SEHNR and CDR2 is FQNEAQ (reference sequence). The CDR3 is 17 amino acids. The ends were cut back, 7 bases at V and 4 bases at J, with 23 bases in the middle. CDR3 in amino acids: CASTLGEVGGSGNTIYF. In DNA, the CDR3 is TGTGCCAGCACCTTGGGAGAAGTGGGGGGCTCAGGAAACACCATATATTTT. Filled out from reference TRBV7-9 and TRBJ1-3, the complete variable domain reads DTGVSQNPRHKITKRGQNVTFRCDPISEHNRLYWYRQTLGQGPEFLTYFQNEAQLEKSRLLSDRFSAERPKGSFSTLEIQRTEQGDSAMYLCASTLGEVGGSGNTIYFGEGSWLTVV.

This clonotype was seen a handful of times. This chain uses TRBV5-1 with TRBJ2-1; TRBD2 matches at 9 bases. CDR1 is SGHRS and CDR2 is YFSETQ in the germline V gene. CDR3 size: 16 residues. V was clipped by 3 bases and J by 4 bases; unmatched bases: 8. CDR3 in amino acids: CASSSIAGAVYNEQFF. The CDR3 nucleotides are TGCGCCAGCAGCTCTATAGCGGGGGCCGTATACAATGAGCAGTTCTTC.

This chain uses TRBV19 with TRBJ1-5, with 8 bases fitting TRBD1. V shed 3 bases, J shed 7 bases, and the junction held 8 bases outside the gene matches. Germline CDR1 and CDR2: LNHDA and SQIVND (reference sequence). This CDR3 has 15 amino acids. For the CDR3, the DNA is TGTGCCAGTAGTATTCCCCAGGGGGCCCGGCAGCCCCAGCATTTT. Translating gives CASSIPQGARQPQHF.

This clonotype was detected many times. The chain couples TRBV12-3 or TRBV12-4 to TRBJ2-1, with D hard to call. V was shortened by 3 bases and J by 4 bases, with 16 bases between the two germline ends. CDR3 length equals 16 residues. CDR3 sequence (DNA): TGTGCCAGCAGTTTTGAGGAGATTATGGGGTACAATGAGCAGTTCTTC. It codes for CASSFEEIMGYNEQFF.

This clonotype was observed a handful of times. CDR3 bases: TGTGCCAGCAGCTTAGTCCCGACAGGGGTCCTCTACGAGCAGTACTTC. Translating it yields CASSLVPTGVLYEQYF. The chain joins TRBV7-6 to TRBJ2-7; TRBD1 aligns across 8 bases. The V segment lost 1 base and the J segment 3 bases; nucleotides outside the gene matches: 8. CDR1 is SGHVS and CDR2 is FNYEAQ in the germline V gene. There are 16 residues in the CDR3.

Only a few counts were recorded for this clonotype. This CDR3 reads CASLEGGGGDFNEQFF. The CDR3 DNA reads TGTGCCAGCCTCGAGGGGGGAGGGGGCGATTTCAATGAGCAGTTCTTC. The chain is built from TRBV12-3 or TRBV12-4 and TRBJ2-1; possibly TRBD1 or TRBD2 for D (7 bases each). The V end lost 8 bases, the J end lost 6 bases, and 23 bases lay between the germline ends. The length of the CDR3 is 16 residues.

The V gene is TRBV5-1, the J gene TRBJ2-6; unclear D gene. This CDR3 has 16 amino acids. Trimming left V 4 bases short and J 0 bases short, with 11 bases between. Germline values: CDR1 SGHRS, CDR2 YFSETQ. In DNA form, the CDR3 reads TGCGCCAGCAGCGCCTTCTTCAGCTCTGGGGCCAACGTCCTGACTTTC. Its translation: CASSAFFSSGANVLTF.

This clonotype came up a few times. The V call is TRBV7-9, the J call TRBJ2-2; 7 bases match TRBD1. The germline V gene has CDR1 SEHNR and CDR2 FQNEAQ (reference sequence). Trimming took 7 bases from V and 3 from J; bases not matched to a gene: 8. The CDR3 is 15 residues long. The CDR3 DNA follows: TGTGCCAGCAACCCGGGACAGACGGACACCGGGGAGCTGTTTTTT. Protein sequence: CASNPGQTDTGELFF.

The V gene is TRBV20-1, the J gene TRBJ2-4; no reliable D call. This CDR3 region has 14 residues. Trimming pared 3 bases from V and 2 bases from J, leaving 11 bases between. The germline V gene encodes CDR1 DFQATT and CDR2 SNEGSKA (reference sequence). The DNA of the CDR3 is TGCAGTGCTAGCCCGTCCTCCACCAAAAACATTCAGTACTTC. Protein product: CSASPSSTKNIQYF.

The table lists this clonotype with a few counts. The chain has TRBV15 and TRBJ1-5, with D maybe TRBD1 (6 bases). The CDR3 is 16 residues long. Germline lookup yields CDR1 LNHNV and CDR2 YYDKDF (reference sequence). V lost 3 bases to trimming and J lost 4 bases, with 16 bases between them. The CDR3 nucleotides read TGTGCCACCAGCAGCAAGGACAGACTAAGGAATCAGCCCCAGCATTTT. This translates into CATSSKDRLRNQPQHF.

J is TRBJ2-7 and V is TRBV3-1, with D possibly called TRBD1 or TRBD2 (6 bases each). This CDR3 is 17 amino acids long. Trimming removed 5 bases at V and 7 bases at J, with 27 bases between. Germline V CDR1 and CDR2: LGHDT, YNNKEL (reference sequence). CDR3 sequence reads: CASSVSSGGSGMGEQYF. For the CDR3, the DNA is TGTGCCAGCAGCGTCTCGTCCGGGGGCAGTGGGATGGGAGAGCAGTACTTC.

V and J are TRBV6-1 and TRBJ2-5, with TRBD1 matching over 8 bases. Germline values: CDR1 MNHNS, CDR2 SASEGT. CDR3 length: 14 amino acids. Trimming cost V 6 bases and J 5 bases; bases outside gene matches: 8. In nucleotides, the CDR3 is TGTGCCAGCAGCCCAGGACAGGGTAGGGAGACCCAGTACTTC. Amino acids: CASSPGQGRETQYF.

The chain recombines TRBV19 with TRBJ2-7; 7 bases match TRBD1. This CDR3 has 13 residues. CDR1 and CDR2 (germline): LNHDA, SQIVND (reference sequence). Unmatched junction bases numbered 6, after V lost 8 bases and J lost 2 bases. The CDR3 coding sequence is TGTGCCAGTGGCCGGGACAGCACCTACGAGCAGTACTTC. Translated: CASGRDSTYEQYF.

This clonotype has a handful of counts. The genes are TRBV29-1 and TRBJ2-3; D unclear. Germline-derived CDR1 and CDR2 are SQVTM and ANQGSEA. CDR3 size: 13 residues. Trimming left V 8 bases short and J 0 bases short, with 12 bases between. In DNA, the CDR3 is TGCAGCCTCCGCGGCGGCAGCACAGATACGCAGTATTTT. Its protein is CSLRGGSTDTQYF.

This clonotype was observed many times. This chain links TRBV7-8 with TRBJ1-4, with TRBD1 identical over 8 bases. This CDR3 is 15 amino acids long. V gave up 1 base and J gave up 8 bases; unmatched junction bases: 6. Germline CDR1 is SGHVS and CDR2 is FQNEAQ. CDR3 residues: CASSLVTGQGEKLFF. CDR3 bases: TGTGCCAGCAGCTTAGTAACTGGACAGGGCGAAAAACTGTTTTTT.

This clonotype showed up just a few times. The genes are TRBV29-1 and TRBJ1-5; 7 positions match TRBD1. From germline, CDR1 is SQVTM and CDR2 ANQGSEA. This CDR3 spans 13 amino acids. The junction had 3 bases not matched to a gene; V was cut back by 4 bases and J by 3 bases. The DNA for the CDR3 is TGCAGCGTTGTGGACAGGCCCAATCAGCCCCAGCATTTT. Translated: CSVVDRPNQPQHF.

Only a few counts were recorded for this clonotype. The rearrangement links TRBV20-1 to TRBJ2-4, with D possibly being TRBD2 (7 bases). The CDR3 runs 14 residues. Trimming shortened V by 1 base and J by 9 bases, and 16 bases separated the two germline ends. Germline CDR1 and CDR2: DFQATT and SNEGSKA (reference sequence). The DNA of the CDR3 is TGCAGTGCTAGAGCCCATAAGGGGGGGGGCATTCAGTACTTC. It specifies CSARAHKGGGIQYF.